The 18 T cell receptor beta chains reported below all come from one sample, sequenced in a study of shared clonotypes between healthy human individuals. Sequencing was performed with immunoSEQ multiplex PCR; in TCRdb, only in-frame clones are kept and a portion is missing. The table has some 490,000 clones, 78% seen once. Sequenced input: PBMCs. The receptors originated from a woman aged 35 to 49 in good health. Some clones in this sample may be carry-over from other donors' samples.

This chain's CDR3 is CASSYLPSVGELFF. CDR3 DNA sequence: TGTGCCAGCAGCTACCTCCCCAGTGTCGGGGAGCTGTTTTTT. The J gene is TRBJ2-2, the V gene TRBV5-4; D uncertain. From germline, CDR1 is SGHNT and CDR2 YYREEE (reference sequence). The CDR3 sequence is 14 residues long. Trimming took off 3 bases at V and 7 bases at J, with 13 bases between the two ends.

This rearrangement joins TRBV5-1 to TRBJ2-2; 9 nucleotides agree with TRBD2. The CDR3 runs 16 residues. The germline V gene has CDR1 SGHRS and CDR2 YFSETQ. V dropped 4 bases and J dropped 7; count of bases not matched to a gene: 11. This CDR3 reads CASSAPTAGGSGELFF. The CDR3 DNA is TGCGCCAGCAGCGCCCCCACAGCGGGAGGTAGCGGGGAGCTGTTTTTT.

The V gene is TRBV27, the J gene TRBJ2-6, with D possibly TRBD1 on 6 matching bases. V was cut by 6 bases and J by 0 bases, with 18 bases left in between. Germline CDR1 and CDR2: MNHEY and SMNVEV (reference sequence). CDR3 length: 18 residues. The CDR3 reads CASSNSRGGVSGANVLTF. The CDR3 region has the DNA TGTGCCAGCAGCAACTCCCGAGGGGGAGTCTCTGGGGCCAACGTCCTGACTTTC. The full variable domain, rest sourced from reference TRBV27 and TRBJ2-6, is EAQVTQNPRYLITVTGKKLTVTCSQNMNHEYMSWYRQDPGLGLRQIYYSMNVEVTDKGDVPEGYKVSRKEKRNFPLILESPSPNQTSLYFCASSNSRGGVSGANVLTFGAGSRLTVL.

Only one count was recorded for this clone. A far bigger clonotype differs at one base, so this is likely a read error. The chain couples TRBV27 to TRBJ2-7; 9 bases are a match to TRBD1. V was pared by 5 bases and J by 11 bases, with 16 bases of the junction left unmatched. Germline CDR1 reads MNHEY; CDR2 reads SMNVEV (reference sequence). The CDR3 extends over 15 amino acids. The CDR3 DNA reads as TGTGCCAGCAGTCCCCTCTCCGGACAGGGGAGAATAAAGTACTTC. Its protein product is CASSPLSGQGRIKYF.

The CDR3 DNA is TGTGCCAGCATTTCAGCGGGAGGGCCGAATGAGCAGTTCTTC. As protein: CASISAGGPNEQFF. The chain couples TRBV27 to TRBJ2-1; 10 bases match TRBD2. This CDR3 contains 14 residues. Trimming took 7 bases from V and 7 from J; bases not matched to a gene: 7. The V gene's germline CDR1 is MNHEY and CDR2 SMNVEV (reference sequence).

The rearrangement uses TRBV14 and TRBJ2-3, with 7 bases fitting TRBD1. CDR1 is SGHDN, CDR2 FVKESK, per germline. The V gene end was trimmed by 1 base and the J gene end by 2 bases; junction bases not matched to a gene: 9. The CDR3 is made up of 17 amino acids. The CDR3 DNA reads TGTGCCAGCAGCCAAGGATATCGGGACAGCTTCACAGATACGCAGTATTTT. Protein product: CASSQGYRDSFTDTQYF.

This rearrangement joins TRBV6-1 to TRBJ1-1; a weak D match, TRBD1 (5 bases). Germline V CDR1 and CDR2: MNHNS, SASEGT. The CDR3 runs 15 residues. Trimming took off 2 bases at V and 0 bases at J, with 10 bases between the two ends. The CDR3 nucleotides read TGTGCCAGCAGTGAATTTAAGGGGCTGAACACTGAAGCTTTCTTT. Translated, it gives CASSEFKGLNTEAFF.

The rearrangement joins TRBV7-6 to TRBJ2-2, with 7 bases that match TRBD2. Trimming at V came to 5 bases and at J to 4 bases, leaving 7 bases not matched to a gene. CDR1 SGHVS and CDR2 FNYEAQ come from the germline V gene. This CDR3 contains 15 residues. The CDR3 DNA sequence: TGTGCCAGCAGCCGAGCGGGACCGACCACCGGGGAGCTGTTTTTT. Translation: CASSRAGPTTGELFF.

This clone was seen just once. The rearrangement uses TRBV11-1 and TRBJ2-3; TRBD2 agrees at 9 bases. CDR3 size: 15 residues. V was pared by 3 bases and J by 3 bases, with 4 bases of the junction left unmatched. Germline V gene sequence: CDR1 SGHAT, CDR2 FQDESV (reference sequence). The CDR3 spells CASSFLGLATDTQYF. The CDR3 DNA follows: TGTGCCAGCAGCTTTCTGGGACTAGCAACAGATACGCAGTATTTT.

This sequence joins TRBV6-6 and TRBJ1-5, with D tentatively TRBD1 (6 bases). From germline, CDR1 is MNHNY and CDR2 SVGAGI (reference sequence). This CDR3 region has 13 residues. Trimming left V 2 bases short and J 5 bases short, with 7 bases between. The CDR3: CASSYKGDQPQHF. The CDR3 DNA sequence: TGTGCCAGCAGTTACAAGGGGGATCAGCCCCAGCATTTT.

CDR3 nucleotides: TGTGCCAGCAGCTCGGGACAGATCATGAACACTGAAGCTTTCTTT. Translating it yields CASSSGQIMNTEAFF. The chain employs TRBV7-2 and TRBJ1-1; TRBD1 matches at 7 bases. Germline V gene sequence: CDR1 SGHTA, CDR2 FQGNSA. The CDR3 sequence is 15 residues long. After removal of 4 bases from V and 0 bases from J, the junction contained 5 bases not matched to a gene.

The chain uses TRBV9 and TRBJ2-5; no definite D call. This CDR3 has 13 amino acids. The V and J ends lost 0 bases and 7 bases respectively, with 10 bases between them. Per germline, CDR1 SGDLS and CDR2 YYNGEE. The CDR3 DNA follows: TGTGCCAGCAGCGTAGACGCGCCCGGGACCCAGTACTTC. Translated: CASSVDAPGTQYF. Using reference TRBV9 and TRBJ2-5 for the parts outside the CDR3, the full variable domain is DSGVTQTPKHLITATGQRVTLRCSPRSGDLSVYWYQQSLDQGLQFLIQYYNGEERAKGNILERFSAQQFPDLHSELNLSSLELGDSALYFCASSVDAPGTQYFGPGTRLLVL.

The rearrangement links TRBV21-1 to TRBJ1-2; TRBD1 was called by the table and not checked on the DNA. TRBV21-1 is shown as a pseudogene. This CDR3 is built from 15 residues. This CDR3 reads CASSNGRTGARGYTF. CDR3 DNA: TGTGCCAGCAGCAATGGAAGGACAGGGGCTCGTGGCTACACCTTC.

V gene TRBV5-1 combines with J gene TRBJ2-7, with 10 positions matching TRBD1. CDR3 length equals 15 residues. Germline CDR1 and CDR2: SGHRS and YFSETQ. V was clipped by 7 bases and J by 4 bases; unmatched bases: 11. Written as DNA, the CDR3 is TGCGCCAGCCGCTCGGTGGGGGGACAGGGGTACGAGCAGTACTTC. It is translated as CASRSVGGQGYEQYF.

The rearrangement joins TRBV28 to TRBJ1-1; D gene uncertain. V was trimmed by 2 bases and J by 9 bases, leaving 10 bases between them. Germline V CDR1 and CDR2: MDHEN, SYDVKM. This CDR3 has 12 residues. The CDR3 here is CASSLLGNQAFF. The CDR3 DNA reads as TGTGCCAGCAGTTTACTGGGGAACCAAGCTTTCTTT.

The rearrangement uses TRBV11-2 and TRBJ2-7, with D possibly being TRBD1 (7 bases). Germline V gives CDR1 SGHAT, CDR2 FQNNGV. The CDR3 is 17 residues long. Trimming left V 1 base short and J 7 bases short, with 23 bases between. The CDR3 reads CASSLVGAGGINSEQYF. The CDR3 DNA follows: TGTGCCAGCAGCTTAGTCGGGGCAGGGGGGATCAATAGTGAGCAGTACTTC.

The rearrangement links TRBV2 to TRBJ2-3; 7 positions match TRBD2. J gave up 2 bases and V 10 bases, and 9 bases lay outside the gene matches. Germline V gene lookup returns CDR1 SNHLY and CDR2 FYNNEI. The length of the CDR3 is 14 residues. The CDR3 is CATQHGGDTDTQYF. Here the CDR3 DNA reads TGTGCCACCCAGCATGGGGGGGACACAGATACGCAGTATTTT.

This rearrangement joins TRBV5-1 to TRBJ2-5; 13 bases line up with TRBD2. With 2 bases clipped from V and 5 bases from J, the junction kept 6 bases outside the gene matches. CDR1 SGHRS and CDR2 YFSETQ come from the germline V gene. The CDR3 is 16 residues long. Here the CDR3 DNA reads TGCGCCAGCAGCTTACTAGCGGGAGGGCCCTTGGAGACCCAGTACTTC. It is translated as CASSLLAGGPLETQYF.